These 2 T cell receptor beta chains share one sample of origin, sequenced in a study of regulatory T cells in long-lasting Graves disease. Assembly of TCR beta libraries relied on iRepertoire HTBI primers together with Arm-PCR of CDR3 regions. TCRdb processed the multiplex PCR reads anew with MiXCR; each CDR3 protein has one entry. The sample comprises about 300,000 distinct CDR3 sequences, 22% of which are singletons, and 56% rests with the top ten. The sample's time point: persistent/refractory GD, antithyroid drugs over 5 years with positive TRAb. With RNA extracted from PBMCs as input, the TCR library was made. The specimen was peripheral blood mononuclear cells (PBMCs), collected when the disease was refractory, from a patient treated with antithyroid drugs. These receptors were taken from a female donor with Graves disease.

This clonotype was picked up a small number of times. This rearrangement joins TRBV12-3 or TRBV12-4 to TRBJ1-2; D is ambiguous. With 3 bases removed from V and 1 base from J, the gap between germline ends came to 12 bases. The CDR3 has 15 amino acids. The CDR3 protein is CASSFFTGDNYGYTF. The CDR3 DNA reads as TGTGCCAGCAGTTTTTTCACCGGAGATAACTATGGCTACACCTTC.

In its sample, this clonotype was seen a few times. The chain combines TRBV19 with TRBJ1-2; the D gene is possibly TRBD1 (6 bases). V lost 5 bases to trimming and J lost 3 bases, with 10 bases between them. The CDR3 runs to 13 residues. CDR1 is LNHDA, CDR2 SQIVND, per germline (reference sequence). The CDR3 loop is CASSPRTDYGYTF. In nucleotides, the CDR3 is TGTGCCAGTAGTCCCCGGACAGACTATGGCTACACCTTC.